The clone carrying this TCR beta chain was seen more than once but under ten times. Unique molecular identifiers were built into the TCRbeta library. TCRdb independently ran MiXCR on the PCR reads; one entry per CDR3 protein. The sample holds roughly 220,000 distinct CDR3 sequences, around 9.7% seen once. The sample comes from a study of T-cell reconstitution after alpha-beta-depleted transplantation in children. V lost 5 bases and J 2 bases, leaving 18 bases between the germline ends. Germline CDR1 MNHEY, CDR2 SMNVEV (reference sequence). This CDR3 is 16 amino acids long. The clonotype comes from a human donor who donated a stem cell graft to a child with SCID. The V gene is TRBV27, the J gene TRBJ1-1; tentative D call: TRBD1 (6 bases). Sequencing was performed on PBMCs from the stem cell graft donor, taken from the stem cell graft. The chain's CDR3 is CASSPLGGRANTEAFF. The DNA for the CDR3 is TGTGCCAGCAGTCCGCTGGGGGGGCGAGCAAACACTGAAGCTTTCTTT.